In this sample, the clone carrying this T cell receptor beta chain turned up once. The source of the sample is a study of blood T cell repertoires in COVID-19. Study-level background: Samples taken during acute and convalescent COVID-19 were collected in the United States, Italy and Spain.

One Seattle source followed patients from active infection through their disease course. The authors' processing: Amplification of reference gene primers was used by the study to estimate nucleated cell counts. Repertoires were generated with immunoSEQ multiplex PCR, while TCRdb's copy carries only in-frame clones and drops some. The D gene and trimming were derived from the DNA, and the V and J assignments and clone size from that table. The profile shows approximately 390,000 clones, approximately 87% of them singletons. Germline V gene lookup returns CDR1 MNHEY and CDR2 SVGAGI. V dropped 7 bases and J dropped 6; count of bases not matched to a gene: 4. CDR3 length equals 14 residues.

The chain uses TRBV6-5 and TRBJ1-4; 11 bases are shared with TRBD1. The sequence was collected from a woman aged 60-70 years with COVID-19, enrolled during active disease. Sequences were obtained from peripheral blood. Here the CDR3 reads CASKRTGGDEKLFF. The CDR3 DNA follows: TGTGCCAGCAAGAGGACAGGGGGCGATGAAAAACTGTTTTTT.